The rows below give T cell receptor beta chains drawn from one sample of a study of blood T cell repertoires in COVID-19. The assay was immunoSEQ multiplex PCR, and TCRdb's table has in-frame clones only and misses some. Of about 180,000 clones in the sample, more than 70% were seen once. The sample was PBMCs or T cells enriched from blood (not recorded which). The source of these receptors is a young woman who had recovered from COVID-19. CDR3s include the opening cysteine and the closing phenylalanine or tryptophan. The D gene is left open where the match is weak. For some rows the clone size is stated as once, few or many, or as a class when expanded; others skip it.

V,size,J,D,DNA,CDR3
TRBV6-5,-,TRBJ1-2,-,TGTGCCAGCAGTCCCGCAGGGAATCTCTATGGCTACACCTTC,CASSPAGNLYGYTF
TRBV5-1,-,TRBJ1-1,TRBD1,TGCGCCAGCAGCACAGGGACAGGTCTGAACACTGAAGCTTTCTTT,CASSTGTGLNTEAFF
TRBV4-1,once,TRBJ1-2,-,TGCGCCAGCAGCCACCAGGCCCCACAGGGCCCCTATGGCTACACCTTC,CASSHQAPQGPYGYTF
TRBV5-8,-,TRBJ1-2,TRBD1,TGTGCCAGCGGACAGGAGGGGGACAGGGGCTACACCTTC,CASGQEGDRGYTF
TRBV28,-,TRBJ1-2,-,TGTGCCAGCAGGCCTACAGGGAGTCGTTATGGCTACACCTTC,CASRPTGSRYGYTF
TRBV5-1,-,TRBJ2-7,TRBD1,TGCGCCAGCAGCTTGGGACAGGGCTCCTACGAGCAGTACTTC,CASSLGQGSYEQYF
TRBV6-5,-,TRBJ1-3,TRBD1,TGTGCCAGCAGTTATACAGGGGATGGAAACACCATATATTTT,CASSYTGDGNTIYF
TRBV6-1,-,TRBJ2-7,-,TGTGCCAGCAGTGAATTTAGGACAGAGGCCTACGAGCAGTACTTC,CASSEFRTEAYEQYF
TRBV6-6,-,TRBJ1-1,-,TGTGCCAGCAGTTACTCTTACGGGAACACTGAAGCTTTCTTT,CASSYSYGNTEAFF
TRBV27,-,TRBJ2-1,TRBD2,TGTGCCAGCAGAGTAGCGGGAGGCAATGAGCAGTTCTTC,CASRVAGGNEQFF
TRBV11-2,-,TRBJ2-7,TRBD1,TGTGCCAGCAGCGTAGGACAGGGAATGTACGAGCAGTACTTC,CASSVGQGMYEQYF
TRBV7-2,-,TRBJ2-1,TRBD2,TGTGCCAGCAGCCCCCGCGCAGCGGGAGGGCCCGATGAGCAGTTCTTC,CASSPRAAGGPDEQFF
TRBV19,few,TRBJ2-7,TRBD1,TGTGCCAGTAGTGCCCGGACAGGGTTATTCTACGAGCAGTACTTC,CASSARTGLFYEQYF
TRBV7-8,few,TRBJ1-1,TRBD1,TGTGCCAGCAGCTCCCGGGACAGGGGAGGCACTGAAGCTTTCTTT,CASSSRDRGGTEAFF
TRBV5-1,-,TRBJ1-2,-,TGCGCCAGCAGCCAGACAATTCCGGGGGAATCTGGTGGCTACACCTTC,CASSQTIPGESGGYTF
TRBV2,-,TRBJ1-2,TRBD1,TGTGCCAGCAGTCCGGGACAGGGGGTACCTGGCTACACCTTC,CASSPGQGVPGYTF
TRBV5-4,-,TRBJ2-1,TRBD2,TGTGCCGGAAGTAGCGGGAGTTCCTACAATGAGCAGTTCTTC,CAGSSGSSYNEQFF
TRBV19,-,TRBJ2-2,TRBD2,TGTGCCAGTAGCGGGACTAGGGTTAACACCGGGGAGCTGTTTTTT,CASSGTRVNTGELFF
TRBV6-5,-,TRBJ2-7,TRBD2,TGTGCCAGCAGGCTAGCGGCACTAGCCTACGAGCAGTACTTC,CASRLAALAYEQYF
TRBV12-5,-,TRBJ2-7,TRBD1,TGTGCTAGTGACTCGGGACAGGGGCACGAGCAGTACTTC,CASDSGQGHEQYF
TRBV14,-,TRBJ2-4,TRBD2,TGTGCCAGCAGCCAAGATTTCTGGGCGAGCGGGAGCTTTACCAAAAACATTCAGTACTTC,CASSQDFWASGSFTKNIQYF
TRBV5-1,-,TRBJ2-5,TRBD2,TGCGCCAGCAGCCTAGCGGGAGGGCCTTCTCAAGAGACCCAGTACTTC,CASSLAGGPSQETQYF
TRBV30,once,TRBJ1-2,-,TGTGCCTGGTTGGAACGGGGGTTCGGCTACACCTTC,CAWLERGFGYTF
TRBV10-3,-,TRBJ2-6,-,TGTGCCATCAGTGACCCGACAGGATCTGGGGCCAACGTCCTGACTTTC,CAISDPTGSGANVLTF
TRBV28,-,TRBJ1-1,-,TGTGCCAGCAGCTATACAGAGAACACTGAAGCTTTCTTT,CASSYTENTEAFF
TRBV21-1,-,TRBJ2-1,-,TGTGCCAGCAGCAAAAATATTCGGAAGCGGTATCTCGATGAGCAGTTCTTC,CASSKNIRKRYLDEQFF
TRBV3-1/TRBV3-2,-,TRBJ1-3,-,TGTGCCAGCGCAGGGTCCGGAAACACCATATATTTT,CASAGSGNTIYF
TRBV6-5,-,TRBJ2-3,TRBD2,TGTGCCAGCATCACTAGCGGGGGAGGGGATACGCAGTATTTT,CASITSGGGDTQYF
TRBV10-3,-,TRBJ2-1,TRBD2,TGTGCCATCAGCGCCAGCGGGAGGGTTCTCAATGAGCAGTTCTTC,CAISASGRVLNEQFF
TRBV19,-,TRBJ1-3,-,TGTGCCAGTAGTCTCTCTGGAAACACCATATATTTT,CASSLSGNTIYF
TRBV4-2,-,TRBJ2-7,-,TGTGCCAGCAGCCAAGAGGCCCACGACGGAGTTGCCTACGAGCAGTACTTC,CASSQEAHDGVAYEQYF
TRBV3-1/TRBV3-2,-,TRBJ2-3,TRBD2,TGTGCCAGCAGCCAAGATCTAGCGGGGAGGGTTACGCAGTATTTT,CASSQDLAGRVTQYF
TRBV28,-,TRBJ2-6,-,TGTGCCAGTCTAAAGAGCTCTGGGGCCAACGTCCTGACTTTC,CASLKSSGANVLTF
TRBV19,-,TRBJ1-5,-,TGTGCCAGTAGCAACGGGGTTGGTCAGCCCCAGCATTTT,CASSNGVGQPQHF
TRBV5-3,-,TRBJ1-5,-,TGTGCCAGAAGCTTGGCACGGCAGGGGAGAAGCAATCAGCCCCAGCATTTT,CARSLARQGRSNQPQHF
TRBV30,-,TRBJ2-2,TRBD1,TGTGCCTGGCAGGGGGCGCAAAACGGGGAGCTGTTTTTT,CAWQGAQNGELFF
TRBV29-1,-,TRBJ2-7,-,TGCAGCGTGGGAGGACAATCCTACGAGCAGTACTTC,CSVGGQSYEQYF
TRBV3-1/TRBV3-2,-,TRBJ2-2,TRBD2,TGTGCCAGCAGCCTCGGACTAGCGGGAGATCTTTCGGAAACCGGGGAGCTGTTTTTT,CASSLGLAGDLSETGELFF
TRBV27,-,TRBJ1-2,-,TGTGCCAGCAGTTCCGGGACTCTCAGGTCCCGAAATGGCTACACCTTC,CASSSGTLRSRNGYTF
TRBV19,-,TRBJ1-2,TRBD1,TGTGCCAGTAGTATGCCGACAGGGGGAGACTATGGCTACACCTTC,CASSMPTGGDYGYTF
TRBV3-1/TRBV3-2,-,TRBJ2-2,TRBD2,TGTGCCAGCAGCCAAGCAGGGACTAGATCCGGGGAGCTGTTTTTT,CASSQAGTRSGELFF
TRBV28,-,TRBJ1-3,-,TGTGCCAGCAACCCTACATCAGGGGGAAACACCATATATTTT,CASNPTSGGNTIYF
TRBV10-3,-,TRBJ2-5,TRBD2,TGTGCCATCAGTGAGTCGAATCAGGGAGGGCAAGAGACCCAGTACTTC,CAISESNQGGQETQYF
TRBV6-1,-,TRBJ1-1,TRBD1,TGTGCCAGCAGTGACAAATCCGGGACAGGGGGCACTGAAGCTTTCTTT,CASSDKSGTGGTEAFF
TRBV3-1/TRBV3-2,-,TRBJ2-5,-,TGTGCCTCCCGACGGGAGCAGGAGATGGGGAGGGAGACCCAGTACTTC,CASRREQEMGRETQYF
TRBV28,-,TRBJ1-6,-,TGTGCCAGCATAGGCGGATCCTATAATTCACCCCTCCACTTT,CASIGGSYNSPLHF
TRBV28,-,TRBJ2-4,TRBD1,TGTGCCAGCAGTTTATCGACAGGGTTAGCCAAAAACATTCAGTACTTC,CASSLSTGLAKNIQYF
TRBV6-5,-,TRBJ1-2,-,TGTGCCAGCAGTTACTCATTGGACATGTCCTATGGCTACACCTTC,CASSYSLDMSYGYTF
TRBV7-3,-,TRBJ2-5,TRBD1,TGTGCCAGCAGCTTAGGGACAGGGCAAGAGACCCAGTACTTC,CASSLGTGQETQYF
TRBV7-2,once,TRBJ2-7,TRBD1,TGTGCCAGCAGCATCCGGGACAGGGGCTCCGAGCAGTACTTC,CASSIRDRGSEQYF
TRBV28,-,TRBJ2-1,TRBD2,TGTGCCAGCAGTTTCAGACTAGCGGGAGAGATGAATGAGCAGTTCTTC,CASSFRLAGEMNEQFF
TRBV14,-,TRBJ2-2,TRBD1,TGTGCCAGCAGCCAAACGGGACAGGGTTTGGAGCTGTTTTTT,CASSQTGQGLELFF
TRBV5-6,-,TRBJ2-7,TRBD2,TGTGCCAGCAGCTTCGGCGGGAGTTCCTACGAGCAGTACTTC,CASSFGGSSYEQYF
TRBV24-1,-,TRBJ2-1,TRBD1,TGTGCCACCAGTACCGGGACAGGGCTATACAATGAGCAGTTCTTC,CATSTGTGLYNEQFF
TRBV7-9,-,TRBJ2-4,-,TGTGCCAGCAGCCCCCTAGCCAAAAACATTCAGTACTTC,CASSPLAKNIQYF